The rows below give T cell receptor beta chains drawn from one sample of a study of cytomegalovirus exposure and HLA in healthy donors. Generated by immunoSEQ multiplex PCR, the TCRdb table keeps only in-frame clones and is missing some. Seen in this sample are more than 200,000 clones; the ten most common clones hold roughly 0.98%. What was sequenced was PBMCs. These receptors were obtained from a woman aged 25 to 45 in good health and CMV-seropositive. The CDR3 runs from the conserved cysteine through the conserved F or W. A D gene is named only where the DNA matches it firmly.

V gene	D gene	J gene	CDR3 protein	CDR3 DNA
TRBV4-2	-	TRBJ2-7	CASSQDWASYEQYF	TGTGCCAGCAGCCAAGATTGGGCATCCTACGAGCAGTACTTC
TRBV5-6	TRBD1	TRBJ1-6	CASSETGGDNSPLHF	TGTGCCAGCAGCGAGACAGGGGGGGATAATTCACCCCTCCACTTT
TRBV6-5	-	TRBJ2-1	CASRRDSYNEQFF	TGTGCCAGCAGGCGGGACAGCTACAATGAGCAGTTCTTC
TRBV5-1	-	TRBJ2-2	CASSLALGSTGELFF	TGCGCCAGCAGCTTGGCTCTAGGAAGCACCGGGGAGCTGTTTTTT
TRBV4-1	TRBD1	TRBJ1-2	CASSQGQGAVYGYTF	TGCGCCAGCAGCCAAGGCCAGGGGGCGGTCTATGGCTACACCTTC
TRBV27	-	TRBJ1-6	CASSSPVWQGNNNSPLHF	TGTGCCAGCAGTTCCCCAGTCTGGCAGGGGAACAATAATTCACCCCTCCACTTT
TRBV6-5	-	TRBJ2-1	CATRAGVFNEQFF	TGTGCCACCAGGGCAGGGGTCTTCAATGAGCAGTTCTTC
TRBV9	-	TRBJ2-2	CASNLGAQYTGELFF	TGTGCCAGCAATTTAGGGGCCCAATACACCGGGGAGCTGTTTTTT
TRBV5-1	-	TRBJ2-2	CASTRQAGVGELFF	TGCGCCAGCACCCGACAGGCCGGCGTCGGGGAGCTGTTTTTT
TRBV2	-	TRBJ1-1	CASSQTGSDTEAFF	TGTGCCAGCAGCCAAACAGGGTCAGACACTGAAGCTTTCTTT
TRBV6-5	-	TRBJ1-5	CASSPGGNRQPQHF	TGTGCCAGCAGCCCCGGAGGGAACAGGCAGCCCCAGCATTTT
TRBV29-1	-	TRBJ2-5	CSVSGGRSETQYF	TGCAGCGTCTCCGGCGGTCGGTCAGAGACCCAGTACTTC
TRBV5-1	TRBD2	TRBJ2-7	CASSSTSGVSEQYF	TGCGCCAGCAGCTCTACTAGCGGGGTGAGCGAGCAGTACTTC
TRBV6-5	TRBD1	TRBJ1-2	CASSSSPGQRHYGYTF	TGTGCCAGCAGTTCGTCTCCGGGACAGCGTCACTATGGCTACACCTTC
TRBV10-2	TRBD2	TRBJ2-3	CASSVAGSFKF	TGCGCCAGCAGTGTAGCGGGGTCGTTTAAATTT
TRBV5-1	TRBD1	TRBJ2-5	CASSHGQGAQETQYF	TGCGCCAGCAGCCATGGACAGGGGGCCCAAGAGACCCAGTACTTC
TRBV6-5	TRBD1	TRBJ1-6	CASKSRQGANSPLHF	TGTGCCAGCAAAAGCCGGCAGGGGGCTAATTCACCCCTCCACTTT